One sample yielded the 9 T cell receptor beta chains listed below, sequenced in a study of control samples from healthy donors and cancer patients (dated by TCRdb to between 2020 and 2021). Libraries were prepared through the immunoSEQ multiplex PCR assay. What TCRdb holds here is the immuneACCESS table cut down to in-frame rearrangements. Part of the clones is not present; checked against another copy, under half of the missing clones reflect an unresolved V gene, and the others are unexplained. In this sample the table shows 6,000 to 8,000 clones, about 74% of which occur a single time. 16% of the sample is held by the ten biggest clonotypes. What was sequenced was formalin-fixed, paraffin-embedded tissue. The receptors were gathered from a male donor with melanoma.

The V and J genes are TRBV7-2 and TRBJ2-1; D possibly corresponds to TRBD1 (5 bases). The CDR3 is 15 amino acids. The V gene's germline CDR1 is SGHTA and CDR2 FQGNSA. Trimming stripped 2 bases from V and 6 bases from J, with 14 bases between. The CDR3: CASSLTGHQVNEQFF. The CDR3 DNA reads TGTGCCAGCAGCTTAACTGGACATCAGGTCAATGAGCAGTTCTTC.

The J gene is TRBJ2-7, the V gene TRBV3-1 (or the pseudogene TRBV3-2); 8 positions match TRBD1. This CDR3 region has 14 residues. The junction had 8 bases not matched to a gene; V was cut back by 5 bases and J by 5 bases. Germline loops: CDR1 LGHDT, CDR2 YNNKEL (reference sequence). The DNA of the CDR3 is TGTGCCAGCAGCTCCTCGGACAGGGTAAACGAGCAGTACTTC. Translation: CASSSSDRVNEQYF.

This clone has just a few counts. Written as DNA, the CDR3 is TGCGCCAGCAGCCCTGGGGGCGGGGAGCTGTTTTTT. Amino acids: CASSPGGGELFF. This chain joins TRBV4-3 and TRBJ2-2, with D perhaps given as TRBD1 or TRBD2 (5 bases each). This CDR3 is built from 12 residues. CDR1 LGHNA and CDR2 YSLEER come from the germline V gene. Between the trimmed V and J ends, which lost 4 bases and 7 bases, there was a span of 7 bases.

This rearrangement joins TRBV2 to TRBJ2-1; D is unresolved. The CDR3 loop spans 12 amino acids. The V and J ends lost 4 bases and 11 bases respectively, with 12 bases between them. Germline V lookup: CDR1 SNHLY, CDR2 FYNNEI. The chain's CDR3 is CASSVGDIQQFF. CDR3 in DNA: TGTGCCAGCAGTGTTGGCGACATTCAGCAGTTCTTC.

This clone was found a few times. The gene calls are TRBV20-1 and TRBJ1-1; D is ambiguous. The V and J ends lost 3 bases and 4 bases respectively, with 9 bases between them. Germline V gene lookup returns CDR1 DFQATT and CDR2 SNEGSKA (reference sequence). The CDR3 consists of 12 residues. The chain's CDR3 is CSASSVPTEAFF. CDR3 bases: TGCAGTGCTAGTTCCGTACCCACTGAAGCTTTCTTT.

The chain links TRBV2 to TRBJ1-4; D gene uncertain. The CDR3 spans 12 residues. Germline values: CDR1 SNHLY, CDR2 FYNNEI. V lost 4 bases, J lost 7 bases, and 7 bases lay in between. CDR3 coding DNA: TGTGCCAGCAGTGTGTTGAGTGAAAAACTGTTTTTT. This encodes CASSVLSEKLFF.

The J gene is TRBJ1-5, the V gene TRBV19; no reliable D call. Germline V gene sequence: CDR1 LNHDA, CDR2 SQIVND (reference sequence). This CDR3 is 13 amino acids long. V was cut by 3 bases and J by 6 bases, with 9 bases left in between. For the CDR3, the DNA is TGTGCCAGTAGTATGTGGGAAGGTCAGCCCCAGCATTTT. Protein sequence: CASSMWEGQPQHF.

V and J are TRBV7-9 and TRBJ2-5, with no clear D. The V gene lost 6 bases and the J gene lost 5 bases, with 22 bases spanning the gap. Germline assignment: CDR1 SEHNR and CDR2 FQNEAQ (reference sequence). This CDR3 region has 16 residues. CDR3 loop: CASSFSQTPRRETQYF. The DNA for the CDR3 is TGTGCCAGCAGTTTTTCCCAGACGCCTCGTCGTGAGACCCAGTACTTC.

The genes are TRBV6-1 and TRBJ1-5; 7 bases match TRBD1. CDR1 and CDR2 (germline): MNHNS, SASEGT. The J segment lost 9 bases and the V segment lost 1 base, leaving 0 bases of the junction unmatched. The CDR3 covers 12 residues. This CDR3 is CASSEGTGPQHF. The CDR3 nucleotides are TGTGCCAGCAGTGAAGGGACAGGGCCCCAGCATTTT.